Here is one T cell receptor beta chain with its context. Its antigen remains unidentified. This CDR3 comprises 13 residues. The V gene lost 4 bases and the J gene lost 0 bases, with 4 bases spanning the gap. The V gene's germline CDR1 is SGHRS and CDR2 YFSETQ. This entry belongs to a study of immune cell composition in non-small cell lung cancer. Sequencing was performed with immunoSEQ multiplex PCR; in TCRdb, only in-frame clones are kept and a portion is missing. The repertoire holds fewer than 15,000 clones, under 75% seen once, with more than 6.5% in the top ten. Points from the study as a whole: Overall clonality, unlike maximal tumour-associated clone frequency, did not predict TIL reactivity. Squamous carcinomas (about 75%) more often had tumour-associated clones >0.5% than adenocarcinomas (around 33%).

Sample: lung tumor tissue. The V gene is TRBV5-1, the J gene TRBJ2-2; D call uncertain. This receptor was identified in a human donor with non-small cell lung cancer. The CDR3 sequence is CASSISNTGELFF. The CDR3 nucleotides read TGCGCCAGCAGCATCTCGAACACCGGGGAGCTGTTTTTT.